This entry lists 22 T cell receptor beta chains sequenced from one sample in a study of CD4+ T cells in melanoma. The method was immunoSEQ multiplex PCR; TCRdb's version includes in-frame clones alone and lacks a portion of them. In the table there are approximately 14,000 clones, approximately 88% of which are singletons. The sequenced sample was cells from a culture (not recorded whether cultured in vitro). These receptors came from a human donor with melanoma.

The rearrangement uses TRBV5-1 and TRBJ1-1; 10 bases are shared with TRBD1. V gave up 4 bases and J gave up 4 bases; unmatched junction bases: 13. This CDR3 has 17 residues. Germline-derived CDR1 and CDR2 are SGHRS and YFSETQ. The CDR3 loop reads CASSRQTGGVYATEAFF. The DNA for the CDR3 is TGCGCCAGCAGCAGGCAGACAGGGGGCGTTTATGCCACTGAAGCTTTCTTT. The full variable domain, rest sourced from reference TRBV5-1 and TRBJ1-1, is KAGVTQTPRYLIKTRGQQVTLSCSPISGHRSVSWYQQTPGQGLQFLFEYFSETQRNKGNFPGRFSGRQFSNSRSEMNVSTLELGDSALYLCASSRQTGGVYATEAFFGQGTRLTVV.

The chain recombines TRBV6-1 with TRBJ1-2; 7 nucleotides match TRBD1. The V gene's germline CDR1 is MNHNS and CDR2 SASEGT. The CDR3 is 15 amino acids. V lost 8 bases, J lost 0 bases, and 9 bases stayed unmatched. CDR3 sequence (DNA): TGTGCCAGCGACGGGACAGCGCCCACTAACTATGGCTACACCTTC. It codes for CASDGTAPTNYGYTF.

This clone was picked up one time. The gene calls are TRBV9 and TRBJ2-1, with a possible D match to TRBD2 (6 bases). The CDR3 runs 14 residues. Germline V gene lookup returns CDR1 SGDLS and CDR2 YYNGEE. The V and J ends lost 4 bases and 6 bases respectively, with 14 bases between them. In DNA, the CDR3 is TGTGCCAGCAGCCCGGGGGTAGCTGGCAATGAGCAGTTCTTC. Its translation is CASSPGVAGNEQFF.

The chain uses TRBV4-2 and TRBJ1-3; D uncertain. CDR3 length: 15 amino acids. Trimming left V 1 base short and J 2 bases short, with 9 bases between. The germline CDR1 and CDR2 sequences are LGHNA and YNFKEQ. CDR3: CASSQGAAAGNTIYF. The CDR3, as DNA: TGTGCCAGCAGCCAAGGGGCGGCAGCTGGAAACACCATATATTTT.

This chain uses TRBV10-3 with TRBJ1-1; D is possibly TRBD1 (6 bases). The CDR3 loop spans 14 amino acids. CDR1 and CDR2 from the germline V gene are ENHRY and SYGVKD. Deletions cut 4 bases from V and 3 bases from J, with 12 bases between. The CDR3 nucleotides are TGTGCCATCAGTGCGGAAGGGGGGGACACTGAAGCTTTCTTT. Encoded protein: CAISAEGGDTEAFF.

The gene calls are TRBV19 and TRBJ1-2, with 7 bases aligning to TRBD1. Per the germline V gene, CDR1 is LNHDA and CDR2 is SQIVND (reference sequence). The CDR3 has 13 residues. With 1 base clipped from V and 8 bases from J, the junction kept 4 bases outside the gene matches. This CDR3 reads CASSIGTGSGYTF. The CDR3, as DNA: TGTGCCAGTAGTATAGGGACAGGATCCGGCTACACCTTC.

This chain's CDR3 is CASSGTGLGRTTEAFF. In DNA form, the CDR3 reads TGTGCCAGCAGCGGTACAGGGCTCGGTAGGACCACTGAAGCTTTCTTT. V usage is TRBV14 and J usage is TRBJ1-1, with a weak D call TRBD1 (6 bases). This CDR3 spans 16 amino acids. From germline, CDR1 is SGHDN and CDR2 FVKESK. The V gene lost 5 bases and the J gene lost 4 bases, with 20 bases spanning the gap.

This chain links TRBV30 with TRBJ1-5; no clear D gene. Deletions cut 0 bases from V and 3 bases from J, with 6 bases between. Germline lookup yields CDR1 GTSNPN and CDR2 SVGIG (reference sequence). CDR3 length: 13 residues. Written as DNA, the CDR3 is TGTGCCTGGAGTGTATACCCCAATCAGCCCCAGCATTTT. Translated: CAWSVYPNQPQHF.

The J gene is TRBJ1-2, the V gene TRBV4-2; TRBD1 matches at 8 bases. The J segment lost 7 bases and the V segment lost 0 bases, leaving 10 bases of the junction unmatched. Germline-derived CDR1 and CDR2 are LGHNA and YNFKEQ. CDR3 length: 16 residues. CDR3 sequence: CASSQDYMGQVGGYTF. The CDR3 bases are TGTGCCAGCAGCCAAGATTACATGGGACAGGTCGGTGGCTACACCTTC.

The chain has TRBV6-5 and TRBJ1-1; D possibly corresponds to TRBD1 (5 bases). Deletions cut 0 bases from V and 11 bases from J, with 13 bases between. The CDR3 covers 13 residues. From germline, CDR1 is MNHEY and CDR2 SVGAGI. CDR3 bases: TGTGCCAGCAGTTACTCGAGGCTGTCAGGGGCTTTCTTT. As protein: CASSYSRLSGAFF.

V is TRBV12-5 and J is TRBJ2-1; a possible D gene is TRBD2 (5 bases). The germline V and J ends were trimmed by 2 bases and 10 bases, with 9 bases remaining between them. The CDR3 contains 12 residues. In germline, CDR1 is LGHNT, CDR2 FRNRAP. CDR3: CASGLLRREQFF. CDR3 in DNA: TGTGCTAGTGGTTTGTTAAGGAGGGAGCAGTTCTTC.

The chain uses TRBV19 and TRBJ1-6, with 12 bases that match TRBD1. The length of the CDR3 is 17 residues. J was trimmed by 5 bases and V by 5 bases; bases with no gene match: 7. Germline CDR1 reads LNHDA; CDR2 reads SQIVND (reference sequence). The CDR3 region is CASSPGDRGRNNSPLHF. The CDR3 nucleotides read TGTGCCAGTAGTCCCGGGGACAGGGGGCGAAATAATTCACCCCTCCACTTT.

The chain recombines TRBV7-7 with TRBJ2-5; 13 nucleotides match TRBD2. V shed 5 bases and J 5 bases; nucleotides not matched to a gene: 8. CDR1 and CDR2 (germline): SSHAT, FNYEAQ (reference sequence). CDR3 length: 16 amino acids. CDR3 protein: CASSRTSGGRGETQYF. CDR3 nucleotide sequence: TGTGCCAGCAGCAGGACTAGCGGGGGTCGGGGGGAGACCCAGTACTTC.

The CDR3 spells CASRYGTPTNTEAFF. The CDR3 nucleotides are TGTGCCAGCAGGTATGGGACGCCGACCAACACTGAAGCTTTCTTT. The V gene is TRBV6-1, the J gene TRBJ1-1; TRBD1 might be the D (5 bases). The germline V gene encodes CDR1 MNHNS and CDR2 SASEGT. Trimming stripped 6 bases from V and 2 bases from J, with 16 bases between. The CDR3 contains 15 residues.

The V gene is TRBV2, the J gene TRBJ1-6, with D uncertain. From germline, CDR1 is SNHLY and CDR2 FYNNEI. The ends were cut back, 7 bases at V and 7 bases at J, with 11 bases in the middle. The CDR3 is made up of 13 amino acids. CDR3 bases: TGTGCCAGCAAACTTGCCCTCAATTCACCCCTCCACTTT. It is translated as CASKLALNSPLHF.

The chain couples TRBV5-4 to TRBJ1-6, with 7 positions matching TRBD1. J lost 6 bases, V lost 3 bases, and 9 bases had no gene match. CDR3 length: 16 residues. Germline V gene lookup returns CDR1 SGHNT and CDR2 YYREEE (reference sequence). CDR3 nucleotides: TGTGCCAGCAGCTGGGGGGACAGAAGATTTAATTCACCCCTCCACTTT. Translated: CASSWGDRRFNSPLHF.

The chain is built from TRBV18 and TRBJ1-1; unclear D gene. The V and J ends lost 6 bases and 0 bases respectively, with 8 bases between them. CDR1 is KGHSH and CDR2 is LQKENI in the germline V gene. This CDR3 comprises 13 residues. The DNA of the CDR3 is TGTGCCAGCTCGGAATCCATGAACACTGAAGCTTTCTTT. Protein sequence: CASSESMNTEAFF.

The V and J genes are TRBV5-1 and TRBJ2-3, with TRBD2 matching 14 bases. The germline V gene encodes CDR1 SGHRS and CDR2 YFSETQ. This CDR3 contains 16 residues. Trimming took 3 bases from V and 5 from J; bases not matched to a gene: 5. CDR3 bases: TGCGCCAGCAGCTCGACTAGCGGGGGGGCTGGAGATACGCAGTATTTT. The encoded protein is CASSSTSGGAGDTQYF.

The chain recombines TRBV5-5 with TRBJ2-2; 11 nucleotides line up with TRBD2. CDR3 length: 15 amino acids. V gave up 7 bases and J gave up 5 bases; unmatched junction bases: 7. CDR1 is SGHKS and CDR2 is YYEKEE in the germline V gene (reference sequence). CDR3 DNA: TGTGCCAGCTCCTATAGCGGGGGGGCGACCGGGGAGCTGTTTTTT. Translated, it gives CASSYSGGATGELFF. The variable domain in full, completed from reference TRBV5-5 and TRBJ2-2, reads DAGVTQSPTHLIKTRGQQVTLRCSPISGHKSVSWYQQVLGQGPQFIFQYYEKEERGRGNFPDRFSARQFPNYSSELNVNALLLGDSALYLCASSYSGGATGELFFGEGSRLTVL.

The chain uses TRBV6-1 and TRBJ2-1; a weak D match, TRBD1 (5 bases). Germline V lookup: CDR1 MNHNS, CDR2 SASEGT. This CDR3 has 11 amino acids. The ends were cut back, 8 bases at V and 12 bases at J, with 14 bases in the middle. This CDR3 is CASLWGRGQFF. In DNA, the CDR3 is TGTGCCAGCCTATGGGGAAGGGGGCAGTTCTTC.

The rearrangement uses TRBV5-1 and TRBJ2-7; D gene uncertain. The V end lost 0 bases, the J end lost 2 bases, and 6 bases lay between the germline ends. The CDR3 consists of 13 residues. CDR1 SGHRS and CDR2 YFSETQ come from the germline V gene. DNA of the CDR3: TGCGCCAGCAGCTTGGAGGGCACCTACGAGCAGTACTTC. As protein: CASSLEGTYEQYF.

The chain has TRBV6-5 and TRBJ1-1, with D possibly TRBD1 on 5 matching bases. Germline V gene data show CDR1 as MNHEY and CDR2 as SVGAGI. The V end lost 6 bases, the J end lost 0 bases, and 8 bases lay between the germline ends. This CDR3 has 13 residues. Written as DNA, the CDR3 is TGTGCCAGCAGACAACAGGTGAACACTGAAGCTTTCTTT. This codes for CASRQQVNTEAFF.